This TCR beta chain was sequenced during a study of blood T cell repertoires in COVID-19 (TCRdb year 2020). Regarding the research as a whole: Samples covering the acute and convalescent phases of COVID-19 were provided by collaborators in the United States, Italy and Spain. The material from the prospective study consisted of cDNA or gDNA derived from T cells, B-cell-depleted T cells, or PBMCs. Deeply sampled blood TCRbeta repertoires from subjects exposed to, actively infected with, or recovered from COVID-19 were included in the dataset. The repertoires were released in a freely available public database meant as a resource for research on the immune response to SARS-CoV-2. Samples came from the ongoing ImmuneRACE study (first 160 participants) plus 1,254 subjects from 6 global collaborators. Sample metadata almost always included a de-identified subject ID, COVID-19 status, age in years and sex. Where available, HLA class I and class II types were obtained from metadata supplied by the sample provider rather than from assay-based typing.

CDR1 and CDR2, looked up from the germline V gene (reference sequence), are MNHEY and SMNVEV. The CDR3 numbers 17 residues from cysteine through phenylalanine. Just CDR3 DNA is preserved here, 51 bases in frame from base 1. After removal of 6 bases from V and 7 bases from J, the junction retains 8 bases not matched to a gene. For this clone: Its antigen specificity is not known. Qualities for individual bases were not recorded, and no much larger clone is one base off.

The immunoSEQ Assay, a bias-controlled multiplex PCR, was used to amplify TCRbeta CDR3 regions from genomic DNA. On the authors' methods: The number of nucleated cells in each sample was estimated from the amplification of reference gene primers within the assay. To quantify the absolute abundance of each unique TCRbeta CDR3 rearrangement, sequence reads were collapsed and filtered. For each sample, productive Simpson clonality was calculated by taking the square root of Simpson's diversity index across productive rearrangements. As stored in TCRdb, this immuneACCESS dataset retains in-frame rearrangements with V and J assigned. A fraction of the clones does not appear; measured against another copy, unresolved V genes explain less than half of the discrepancy, and the remainder lacks a known reason. V and J calls and clone size are as listed in that table; D and trimming were resolved from the DNA. Within this sample are approximately 150,000 clones, with about four fifths of them counted one time only. The leading ten clones occupy about 3.7% of the sample.

The research as a whole found: How much clinical and demographic metadata was included differed by source and by participant, and the metadata was provided uncurated.

In the prospective study, participants were about 18 to 100 years old, resided in approximately 22 geographic areas of the United States, and were enrolled through a virtual design. To assign participants to cohorts, the prospective study relied on clinical history that participants themselves reported in a screening survey and a study questionnaire. Each participant in the prospective study had whole blood, serum and a nasopharyngeal or oropharyngeal swab collected by mobile phlebotomists. Additional blood draws and questionnaires over an approximately two-month period could optionally be provided by prospective study participants. Before DNA extraction, blood samples from the prospective study were shipped at room temperature or frozen.

This receptor was identified in a woman between 45 and 65 years old with acute COVID-19. Recombination joined TRBV27 with TRBJ2-2; 16 nucleotides in the junction match TRBD2. Sequenced input: PBMCs or T cells enriched from blood (not recorded which). The CDR3 in this case is CASRGLAGGPGGGELFF. The nucleotide sequence is TGTGCCAGCAGGGGACTAGCGGGAGGGCCGGGAGGCGGGGAGCTGTTTTTT.